A selection of T cell receptor beta chains follows, all from one sample in a study of blood T cell repertoires in COVID-19. Sequenced by immunoSEQ multiplex PCR; TCRdb stores in-frame clones only, minus some. The table records around 250,000 clones, around four fifths of them present only once. The specimen was peripheral blood. The receptors derive from a man between 25 and 39 years old who had recovered from COVID-19. Both conserved end residues are part of each CDR3. D genes are given only for firm matches. Clone sizes are given selectively: once, few, many, or a class where the clone is expanded.

TGTGCCAGCTCACTGCAGGGGAATTCACCCCTCCACTTT	CASSLQGNSPLHF	TRBV18	TRBJ1-6	NA	few
TGTGCCAGCAGCCTACAGGGGTCAGAGCCACTGTTTTTT	CASSLQGSEPLFF	TRBV7-9	TRBJ1-4	TRBD1	NA
TGTGCCAGCAGTGGGGAGGATTACGAGCAGTTCTTC	CASSGEDYEQFF	TRBV2	TRBJ2-1	NA	few
TGTGCCAGCAGCTTAGGCGCTGAGGACTATGGCTACACCTTC	CASSLGAEDYGYTF	TRBV13	TRBJ1-2	NA	NA
TGTGCCAGCAGTCCTCTACGGAGTAATGAAAAACTGTTTTTT	CASSPLRSNEKLFF	TRBV2	TRBJ1-4	NA	few
TGTGCCAGTAGAAATGGGCCCGAGACAGATACGCAGTATTTT	CASRNGPETDTQYF	TRBV19	TRBJ2-3	NA	NA
TGTGCCAGCAGCGTCTTGAGGAATGAGCAGTTCTTC	CASSVLRNEQFF	TRBV28	TRBJ2-1	NA	NA
TGCGCCAGCAGCTTGAGGGAGGGGACTGAAGCTTTCTTT	CASSLREGTEAFF	TRBV5-1	TRBJ1-1	NA	NA
TGCGCCAGCAGCCGATCGTTGGTAGGGGGCACAGATACGCAGTATTTT	CASSRSLVGGTDTQYF	TRBV4-1	TRBJ2-3	NA	NA
TGTGCCAGCAGCCTATTTACCGGGGAGCTGTTTTTT	CASSLFTGELFF	TRBV9	TRBJ2-2	NA	NA
TGTGCCAGCAGTGAAACAGGGAGATCTGGAAACACCATATATTTT	CASSETGRSGNTIYF	TRBV2	TRBJ1-3	NA	NA
TGTGCCAGCAGGACGGGGGGAAGTAACACTGAAGCTTTCTTT	CASRTGGSNTEAFF	TRBV11-1	TRBJ1-1	NA	NA
TGTGCTAGTGGGGGGACAGGGGGCAATCAGCCCCAGCATTTT	CASGGTGGNQPQHF	TRBV12-5	TRBJ1-5	TRBD1	NA
TGTGCCAGCAGCCAAGATTCGCGGGGTGGGCAGTACTTC	CASSQDSRGGQYF	TRBV4-2	TRBJ2-7	NA	NA
TGTGCCAGCAGCCCAGGGGGCCCGGAAGCTTTCTTT	CASSPGGPEAFF	TRBV5-4	TRBJ1-1	TRBD1	NA
TGTGCCAGCAGTTACGATGCGGGGGAGTCCTACAATGAGCAGTTCTTC	CASSYDAGESYNEQFF	TRBV6-6	TRBJ2-1	TRBD2	NA
TGTGCCAGCAGCCTCCCGTACGAGCAGTACTTC	CASSLPYEQYF	TRBV7-8	TRBJ2-7	NA	NA
TGTGCCAGCTCACAGACAGGGGACTATGGCTACACCTTC	CASSQTGDYGYTF	TRBV18	TRBJ1-2	TRBD1	NA
TGTGCCGGAACTCAGACAGGGGCTAACTATGGCTACACCTTC	CAGTQTGANYGYTF	TRBV6-5	TRBJ1-2	TRBD1	NA
TGTGCCAGCAGTACCGGGACACCATATAATTCACCCCTCCACTTT	CASSTGTPYNSPLHF	TRBV6-6	TRBJ1-6	NA	NA
TGTGCCAGCAGAAGACAGGGGAGCACAGATACGCAGTATTTT	CASRRQGSTDTQYF	TRBV6-6	TRBJ2-3	TRBD1	NA
TGTGCCAGCAGCCCAATGGGAAACGCAGGGGCTTGGGCTTTCTTT	CASSPMGNAGAWAFF	TRBV11-3	TRBJ1-1	NA	NA
TGTGCCAGTAGGGGAACAGTGTGGACAGGGCGTAGTGGACTGAGGCACACCGGGGAGCTGTTTTTT	CASRGTVWTGRSGLRHTGELFF	TRBV19	TRBJ2-2	TRBD1	NA
TGTGCCAGCGGACAGGGGGGTGGCAATCAGCCCCAGCATTTT	CASGQGGGNQPQHF	TRBV9	TRBJ1-5	TRBD1	NA
TGCGCCAGCAGCCCATTGGACTTTCTGAACACTGAAGCTTTCTTT	CASSPLDFLNTEAFF	TRBV5-1	TRBJ1-1	NA	once
TGTGCCAGCAGCAAAGAGGACAGCCGAGGGACGTGTTTT	CASSKEDSRGTCF	TRBV21-1	TRBJ2-3	NA	NA
TGCAGTGCTAGCAGTGAGACCCAGTACTTC	CSASSETQYF	TRBV20-1	TRBJ2-5	NA	NA
TGTGCCAGCAGTGACGGGAGGACAGGGGTTAACAGGCGTCAGCCCCAGCATTTT	CASSDGRTGVNRRQPQHF	TRBV6-4	TRBJ1-5	TRBD1	once
TGTGCCAGCAGCCTCGATTATGGGGCGAACTACGAGCAGTACTTC	CASSLDYGANYEQYF	TRBV5-8	TRBJ2-7	NA	NA
TGTGCCAGTACCGGGACAGCTAATAATCAGCCCCAGCATTTT	CASTGTANNQPQHF	TRBV19	TRBJ1-5	TRBD1	NA
TGTGCCAGGGGACAGGAACTGGACTATGGCTACACCTTC	CARGQELDYGYTF	TRBV2	TRBJ1-2	TRBD1	many
TGTGCCAGCAGCCCGGGACACAGTAATGAAAAACTGTTTTTT	CASSPGHSNEKLFF	TRBV2	TRBJ1-4	NA	NA
TGTGCCACCAGTGTACAGGGCGATGAAAAACTGTTTTTT	CATSVQGDEKLFF	TRBV15	TRBJ1-4	NA	NA
TGTGCCAGCTCACCACCGAACAGGCGCACTGAAGCTTTCTTT	CASSPPNRRTEAFF	TRBV18	TRBJ1-1	NA	NA
TGTGCCAGCAGTTTATTAAGGGGTGCAATCCCCTACGAGCAGTACTTC	CASSLLRGAIPYEQYF	TRBV27	TRBJ2-7	NA	NA
TGTGCCAGCGGGAGGGACGGCCACTTTCAAGAGACCCAGTACTTC	CASGRDGHFQETQYF	TRBV9	TRBJ2-5	TRBD2	NA
TGTGCCAGCAGCACCGATGGGGGCCTGATGAACACTGAAGCTTTCTTT	CASSTDGGLMNTEAFF	TRBV2	TRBJ1-1	NA	few
TGTGCCAGCAGCTTGGCCTTGGACAGGGGCTATGGCTACACCTTC	CASSLALDRGYGYTF	TRBV5-6	TRBJ1-2	TRBD1	NA
TGTGCCAGCAGTTACCTGTCCCCCGACAGGGGGGAGACCCAGTACTTC	CASSYLSPDRGETQYF	TRBV6-5	TRBJ2-5	TRBD1	once
TGTGCCAGACCTAGGGACAGGGGTGGAGAGACCCAGTACTTC	CARPRDRGGETQYF	TRBV5-3	TRBJ2-5	TRBD1	NA
TGTGCCACCGAATCGGGACAGGGGATCGGCGAGCAGTACTTC	CATESGQGIGEQYF	TRBV19	TRBJ2-7	TRBD1	once
TGCGCCAGCAGCCAAGCCAGGGGGGTTGCTGAAGCTTTCTTT	CASSQARGVAEAFF	TRBV4-1	TRBJ1-1	TRBD1	NA
TGTGCCAGCAGCTTGGCCGGGGGAGCCCATCCCCAGCATTTT	CASSLAGGAHPQHF	TRBV5-8	TRBJ1-5	NA	once
TGCGCCAGCAGCTCCTACCTGGTAGAAGGTTCGGGCGAGCAGTACTTC	CASSSYLVEGSGEQYF	TRBV5-1	TRBJ2-7	NA	NA
TGTGCCAGCAGTTTACAGACAGGGACTAGCGGGGTCTGGGACACAGATACGCAGTATTTT	CASSLQTGTSGVWDTDTQYF	TRBV28	TRBJ2-3	TRBD2	once
TGTGCCAGCAGCGCCGGACAGGGGAAGGATGGCTACACCTTC	CASSAGQGKDGYTF	TRBV5-4	TRBJ1-2	TRBD1	NA
TGTGCCAGCGTATCAGAGGAGACTGAAGCTTTCTTT	CASVSEETEAFF	TRBV7-9	TRBJ1-1	NA	once
TGCGCCAGCAGTGAGAGGGGTCCCTACAATGAGCAGTTCTTC	CASSERGPYNEQFF	TRBV10-2	TRBJ2-1	NA	NA
TGTGCCAGCAGTCCGACTAGCGTGGGCACAGATACGCAGTATTTT	CASSPTSVGTDTQYF	TRBV6-6	TRBJ2-3	TRBD2	NA
TGCAGTGCTAGTGGCCAAGCCGCAGGGGGACCCTCCTATAATTCACCCCTCCACTTT	CSASGQAAGGPSYNSPLHF	TRBV20-1	TRBJ1-6	TRBD1	few